This TCR beta chain was found in a study of cytomegalovirus exposure and HLA in healthy donors. Study-level results: A later analysis linked a missense variant in DCLRE1C to the trimming of TCR beta V and J genes.

Germline lookup yields CDR1 SGHRS and CDR2 YFSETQ. The ends were cut back, 4 bases at V and 1 base at J, with 11 bases in the middle. The CDR3 is 14 amino acids. The PCR had 60 Vbeta and 13 Jbeta primers. The assay was immunoSEQ multiplex PCR, and TCRdb's table has in-frame clones only and misses some. Among around 140,000 clones listed, roughly 78% were seen once. As to this clone: Its antigen is undetermined.

The sequence came from a female donor in good health and CMV-seronegative. The chain couples TRBV5-1 to TRBJ2-5; no clear D. Sequencing was done on a sample of PBMCs. The CDR3: CASSLLTAQETQYF. The DNA of the CDR3 is TGCGCCAGCAGCCTCCTAACCGCCCAAGAGACCCAGTACTTC.